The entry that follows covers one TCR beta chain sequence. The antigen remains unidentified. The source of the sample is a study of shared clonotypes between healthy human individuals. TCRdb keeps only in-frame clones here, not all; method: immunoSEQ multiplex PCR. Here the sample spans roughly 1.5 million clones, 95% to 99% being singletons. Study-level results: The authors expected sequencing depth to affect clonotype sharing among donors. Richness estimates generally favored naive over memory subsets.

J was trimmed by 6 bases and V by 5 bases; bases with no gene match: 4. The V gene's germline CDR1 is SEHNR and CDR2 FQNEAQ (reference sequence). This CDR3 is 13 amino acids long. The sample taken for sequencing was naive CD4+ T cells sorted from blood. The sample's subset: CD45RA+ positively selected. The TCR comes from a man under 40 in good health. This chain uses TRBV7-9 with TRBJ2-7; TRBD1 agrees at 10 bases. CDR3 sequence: CASSPGTGAEQYF. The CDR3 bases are TGTGCCAGCAGCCCTGGGACAGGGGCCGAGCAGTACTTC.